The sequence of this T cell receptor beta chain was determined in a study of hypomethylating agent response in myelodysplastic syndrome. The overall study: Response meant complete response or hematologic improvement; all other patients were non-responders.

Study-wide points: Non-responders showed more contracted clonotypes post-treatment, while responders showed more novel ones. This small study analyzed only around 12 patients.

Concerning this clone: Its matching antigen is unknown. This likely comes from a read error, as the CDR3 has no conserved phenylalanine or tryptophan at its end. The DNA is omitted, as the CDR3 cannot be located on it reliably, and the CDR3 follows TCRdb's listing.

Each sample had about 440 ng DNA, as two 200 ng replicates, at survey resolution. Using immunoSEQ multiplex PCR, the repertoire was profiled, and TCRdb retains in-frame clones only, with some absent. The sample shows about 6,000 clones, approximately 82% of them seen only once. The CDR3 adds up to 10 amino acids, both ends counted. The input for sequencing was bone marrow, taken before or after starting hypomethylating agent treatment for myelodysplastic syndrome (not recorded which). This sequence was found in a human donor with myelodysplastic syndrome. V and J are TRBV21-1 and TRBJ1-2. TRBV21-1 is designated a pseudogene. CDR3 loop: CASSSLVGAN.